A single sample is the source of the 24 T cell receptor beta chains below, sequenced in a study of T cell responses to AZD1222 COVID-19 vaccine. Repertoires were generated with immunoSEQ multiplex PCR, while TCRdb's copy carries only in-frame clones and drops some. The data contain about 120,000 clones, roughly 89% of them singletons. Material: peripheral blood, obtained on day 0 of AZD1222 vaccination. These receptors all stem from an adult in good health.

This clone was seen only once. This chain uses TRBV5-6 with TRBJ2-1, with TRBD1 matching 9 bases. Germline CDR1 and CDR2: SGHDT and YYEEEE. V lost 4 bases, J lost 8 bases, and 7 bases stayed unmatched. CDR3 length equals 14 residues. The CDR3 bases are TGTGCCAGCAGCCCCCAGGACAGGGGTTATGAGCAGTTCTTC. Amino acids: CASSPQDRGYEQFF.

The chain uses TRBV14 and TRBJ2-1; the D is unclear. The germline gives CDR1 SGHDN, CDR2 FVKESK. The CDR3 sequence is 14 residues long. The V and J ends lost 3 bases and 2 bases respectively, with 8 bases between them. As DNA, the CDR3 is TGTGCCAGCAGCCAGAGCTTCCCCTACAATGAGCAGTTCTTC. It translates to CASSQSFPYNEQFF.

J is TRBJ2-1 and V is TRBV5-4; the D gene is possibly TRBD2 (6 bases). CDR3 length equals 13 residues. Germline values: CDR1 SGHNT, CDR2 YYREEE (reference sequence). V lost 0 bases, J lost 6 bases, and 7 bases lay in between. CDR3 coding DNA: TGTGCCAGCAGCTTGGGAGCGGGCAATGAGCAGTTCTTC. Protein sequence: CASSLGAGNEQFF.

The rearrangement uses TRBV5-1 and TRBJ2-7; 7 positions agree with TRBD1. V gave up 2 bases and J gave up 1 base; unmatched junction bases: 3. The CDR3 has 14 residues. CDR1 is SGHRS and CDR2 is YFSETQ in the germline V gene. The CDR3 sequence: CASSFRQGSYEQYF. The CDR3 DNA follows: TGCGCCAGCAGCTTCCGACAGGGATCCTACGAGCAGTACTTC.

This clone was recorded once. The rearrangement joins TRBV27 to TRBJ1-5, with 10 bases aligning to TRBD1. V lost 2 bases to trimming and J lost 5 bases; unmatched junction nucleotides: 3. Per the germline V gene, CDR1 is MNHEY and CDR2 is SMNVEV (reference sequence). The CDR3 has 15 residues. The CDR3 loop is CASSLGTGADQPQHF. The CDR3 DNA reads as TGTGCCAGCAGTTTAGGGACAGGGGCCGATCAGCCCCAGCATTTT.

The chain uses TRBV19 and TRBJ2-1; D is unresolved. The CDR3 has 13 amino acids. Germline V gives CDR1 LNHDA, CDR2 SQIVND (reference sequence). V lost 10 bases and J lost 8, with 18 bases in between. CDR3 sequence: CATGPKGVDEQFF. In DNA, the CDR3 is TGTGCCACAGGCCCCAAAGGAGTCGATGAGCAGTTCTTC.

In DNA, the CDR3 is TGCGCCAGCAGCTTGGAGTTTCTGACAGGGGGCGTTGCTGGGGCCAACGTCCTGACTTTC. Its translation is CASSLEFLTGGVAGANVLTF. The chain combines TRBV5-1 with TRBJ2-6, with 10 bases aligning to TRBD1. The germline gives CDR1 SGHRS, CDR2 YFSETQ. Unmatched junction bases numbered 11, after V lost 0 bases and J lost 2 bases. This CDR3 is 20 amino acids long.

This clone was counted once. This chain joins TRBV11-3 and TRBJ2-1; D is perhaps TRBD2 (5 bases). This CDR3 is 14 amino acids long. The V gene lost 4 bases and the J gene lost 6 bases, with 13 bases spanning the gap. Germline V lookup: CDR1 SGHNT, CDR2 YENEEA. CDR3 protein: CASSSGSRANEQFF. The CDR3, as DNA: TGTGCCAGCAGCTCGGGGTCGAGGGCCAATGAGCAGTTCTTC.

The J gene is TRBJ1-1, the V gene TRBV30; D unclear. Germline lookup yields CDR1 GTSNPN and CDR2 SVGIG (reference sequence). The ends were cut back, 4 bases at V and 4 bases at J, with 10 bases in the middle. This CDR3 region has 12 residues. CDR3 protein: CAWIPWGTEAFF. CDR3 coding DNA: TGTGCCTGGATCCCATGGGGCACTGAAGCTTTCTTT.

This CDR3 is CASSLSGLGLTEAFF. DNA of the CDR3: TGTGCCAGCAGCTTATCTGGCTTAGGGTTGACTGAAGCTTTCTTT. The V gene is TRBV13, the J gene TRBJ1-1; D call uncertain. Between the trimmed V and J ends, which lost 2 bases and 5 bases, there was a span of 15 bases. CDR1 PRHDT and CDR2 FYEKMQ come from the germline V gene (reference sequence). This CDR3 spans 15 amino acids.

The chain employs TRBV7-9 and TRBJ1-1; TRBD1 agrees at 9 bases. The CDR3 is 16 amino acids. Germline trimming cut 2 bases from V and 13 bases from J; bases unmatched to any gene: 17. Germline CDR1 and CDR2: SEHNR and FQNEAQ (reference sequence). The CDR3 DNA is TGTGCCAGCAGCTTACCTCTCCCCCACAGGGGGCGAGGGAGTTTCTTT. This codes for CASSLPLPHRGRGSFF.

The chain has TRBV2 and TRBJ1-5; unclear D gene. The germline gives CDR1 SNHLY, CDR2 FYNNEI. Trimming removed 2 bases from V and 0 bases from J, with 8 bases in between. The CDR3 totals 15 residues. CDR3 region: CASSELWISNQPQHF. The DNA of the CDR3 is TGTGCCAGCAGTGAACTGTGGATTAGCAATCAGCCCCAGCATTTT.

V is TRBV6-1 and J is TRBJ2-1, with D perhaps assigned TRBD1 or TRBD2 (5 bases each). Germline assignment: CDR1 MNHNS and CDR2 SASEGT. The V gene lost 3 bases and the J gene lost 4 bases, with 16 bases spanning the gap. The CDR3 spans 16 residues. The CDR3 DNA sequence: TGTGCCAGCAGTGATGTGTCGCCAGGGAGATACAATGAGCAGTTCTTC. Its protein product is CASSDVSPGRYNEQFF.

DNA of the CDR3: TGTGCCAGCAGGGACAGGGTGCGGACTGAAGCTTTCTTT. Its protein product is CASRDRVRTEAFF. The chain recombines TRBV12-3 or TRBV12-4 with TRBJ1-1; 8 bases agree with TRBD1. Losses at the gene ends were 6 bases for V and 5 bases for J; bases not matched to a gene: 5. This CDR3 contains 13 residues.

J is TRBJ1-1 and V is TRBV2, with a possible D match to TRBD1 (5 bases). Trimming shortened V by 1 base and J by 4 bases, and 7 bases separated the two germline ends. Germline V gene lookup returns CDR1 SNHLY and CDR2 FYNNEI. This CDR3 has 13 residues. The chain's CDR3 is CASSEEGSTEAFF. The CDR3 region has the DNA TGTGCCAGCAGTGAAGAGGGGTCCACTGAAGCTTTCTTT.

J is TRBJ1-1 and V is TRBV4-2; D is unclear. The V end was cut by 0 bases, the J end by 5 bases, with 13 bases between. The CDR3 consists of 15 residues. Germline CDR1 and CDR2: LGHNA and YNFKEQ. The CDR3 here is CASSQDTGLGTEAFF. Here the CDR3 DNA reads TGTGCCAGCAGCCAAGATACGGGTCTGGGAACTGAAGCTTTCTTT.

J is TRBJ2-5 and V is TRBV5-1; 12 bases match TRBD2. Germline assignment: CDR1 SGHRS and CDR2 YFSETQ. This CDR3 has 17 amino acids. V shed 2 bases and J 0 bases; nucleotides not matched to a gene: 5. CDR3 sequence (DNA): TGCGCCAGCAGCTTTGGGCTAGCGGGAGGGAACCAAGAGACCCAGTACTTC. It codes for CASSFGLAGGNQETQYF.

This chain links TRBV5-1 with TRBJ2-1; possibly TRBD2 for D (5 bases). The V end was cut by 0 bases, the J end by 5 bases, with 12 bases between. CDR3 size: 15 residues. Per germline, CDR1 SGHRS and CDR2 YFSETQ. CDR3 nucleotides: TGCGCCAGCAGCTTGGGTCCCCGGGGAGACAATGAGCAGTTCTTC. Protein: CASSLGPRGDNEQFF.

The count of this clone is one. The chain is built from TRBV7-3 and TRBJ1-1; no reliable D call. Germline loops: CDR1 SGHTA, CDR2 FQGTGA. This CDR3 is 12 amino acids long. V was cut by 4 bases and J by 2 bases, with 5 bases left in between. In DNA form, the CDR3 reads TGTGCCAGCAGCTCCCCTAACACTGAAGCTTTCTTT. Its translation is CASSSPNTEAFF. The whole variable domain, remainder taken from reference TRBV7-3 and TRBJ1-1, is GAGVSQTPSNKVTEKGKYVELRCDPISGHTALYWYRQSLGQGPEFLIYFQGTGAADDSGLPNDRFFAVRPEGSVSTLKIQRTERGDSAVYLCASSSPNTEAFFGQGTRLTVV.

CDR3 region: CASSSAGRANEKLFF. The CDR3 region has the DNA TGCGCCAGCAGCTCCGCCGGGCGGGCTAATGAAAAACTGTTTTTT. The J gene is TRBJ1-4, the V gene TRBV5-1; D remains ambiguous. V lost 3 bases to trimming and J lost 3 bases, with 12 bases between them. Looked up from germline, CDR1 is SGHRS and CDR2 is YFSETQ. CDR3 length: 15 amino acids. Filled out from reference TRBV5-1 and TRBJ1-4, the complete variable domain reads KAGVTQTPRYLIKTRGQQVTLSCSPISGHRSVSWYQQTPGQGLQFLFEYFSETQRNKGNFPGRFSGRQFSNSRSEMNVSTLELGDSALYLCASSSAGRANEKLFFGSGTQLSVL.

The J gene is TRBJ2-7, the V gene TRBV19; D is perhaps TRBD2 (7 bases). From germline, CDR1 is LNHDA and CDR2 SQIVND (reference sequence). This CDR3 spans 15 amino acids. V was shortened by 1 base and J by 2 bases, with 12 bases between the two germline ends. The CDR3 region is CASSIGAGAPYEQYF. CDR3 in DNA: TGTGCCAGTAGTATAGGGGCGGGGGCCCCCTACGAGCAGTACTTC.

The chain combines TRBV7-9 with TRBJ2-5; 9 bases map to TRBD2. Germline-derived CDR1 and CDR2 are SEHNR and FQNEAQ (reference sequence). Losses at the gene ends were 1 base for V and 1 base for J; bases not matched to a gene: 10. The CDR3 spans 18 residues. CDR3 nucleotide sequence: TGTGCCAGCAGCTTAGGCTTCGGTAGCGGGGGAACCCAAGAGACCCAGTACTTC. This encodes CASSLGFGSGGTQETQYF.

V gene TRBV20-1 combines with J gene TRBJ1-5, with unresolved D. The V gene lost 3 bases and the J gene lost 7 bases, with 16 bases spanning the gap. The CDR3 has 14 amino acids. Germline CDR1 DFQATT, CDR2 SNEGSKA (reference sequence). CDR3 bases: TGCAGTGCTAGTCCCCCGGGTAGTGGGCAGCCCCAGCATTTT. Amino acid sequence: CSASPPGSGQPQHF.

This chain joins TRBV19 and TRBJ1-3; D is unresolved. The V end lost 6 bases, the J end lost 0 bases, and 9 bases lay between the germline ends. Germline V CDR1 and CDR2: LNHDA, SQIVND (reference sequence). The CDR3 extends over 14 amino acids. The CDR3 sequence is CASSTVISGNTIYF. The CDR3 region has the DNA TGTGCCAGTAGCACAGTGATCTCTGGAAACACCATATATTTT.